This TCR beta chain stems from a study of blood T cell repertoires in COVID-19. Trimming removed 4 bases from V and 0 bases from J; junction bases left unmatched: 6. Germline CDR1 SGDLS, CDR2 YYNGEE. The CDR3 spans 15 residues. Methods used by the authors: Amplified reference gene primers provided the basis for estimating nucleated cell counts. Method: immunoSEQ multiplex PCR; TCRdb's copy keeps in-frame clones and lacks some. That table gives V, J and clone size, and the DNA gave D and trimming. Of about 200,000 clones in the sample, about 84% were seen once. The rearrangement links TRBV9 to TRBJ1-1, with TRBD1 matching over 7 bases. Material: peripheral blood. This clonotype was sampled from a woman of 80 years or more with acute or convalescent COVID-19. The CDR3 DNA follows: TGTGCCAGCAGCATTCCCGGGACAGTGAACACTGAAGCTTTCTTT. Residues: CASSIPGTVNTEAFF.